This T cell receptor beta chain was sequenced for a study of T-cell reconstitution after alpha-beta-depleted transplantation in children. Turning to this clonotype: The antigen is undetermined.

Overall study findings and caveats: Fresh T-cell production supplied most of the T-cell counts and diversity seen one year after transplant.

The CDR3 is 16 amino acids. V shed 6 bases and J shed 5 bases, with 21 bases lying between them. Per the germline V gene, CDR1 is SGHRS and CDR2 is YFSETQ. Unique molecular identifiers were incorporated when the TCRbeta library was constructed. TCRdb processed the PCR reads anew with MiXCR; each CDR3 protein has one entry. The data hold more than 500,000 distinct CDR3 sequences, with roughly 11% observed a single time. The source was PBMCs, mostly from graft donor cells, collected 180 days after TCRalphabeta/CD19-depleted stem cell transplant. V and J are TRBV5-1 and TRBJ2-1; D is perhaps TRBD1 or TRBD2 (5 bases each). This sequence originates from a female patient under 10 years old who had a stem cell transplant for aplastic anemia, so the T cells may come from the graft donor. CDR3 loop: CASIWGPDGGHNEQFF. In nucleotides, the CDR3 is TGCGCCAGCATCTGGGGACCAGACGGAGGTCACAATGAGCAGTTCTTC.